The 9 T cell receptor beta chains below all came from one sample that was sequenced in a study of human T cells and chemical hapten exposure. TCRdb reprocessed the RACE reads via MiXCR and lists one record per CDR3 protein. The table includes about 350,000 distinct CDR3 sequences, about 6% detected once. Time point indicated: patch test 2, 6 weeks after DPC sensitization. Treatment indicated: therapeutic diphenylcyclopropenone sensitization with weekly scalp DPC. The sequences come from whole blood, collected in connection with sensitization to the hapten diphenylcyclopropenone (DPC). The receptors derive from a woman aged 18-35 years with alopecia areata. Some clones in this sample may be carry-over from other donors' samples.

The chain employs TRBV20-1 and TRBJ2-7, with TRBD2 identical over 10 bases. The CDR3 contains 13 residues. Per the germline V gene, CDR1 is DFQATT and CDR2 is SNEGSKA (reference sequence). Trimming at V came to 5 bases and at J to 3 bases, leaving 4 bases not matched to a gene. In DNA form, the CDR3 reads TGCAGTGCTCCAGCGGGGGGGTACTACGAGCAGTACTTC. Its protein is CSAPAGGYYEQYF.

This clonotype was seen repeatedly, ten times or more. The V and J genes are TRBV7-2 and TRBJ1-1, with 10 bases aligning to TRBD1. The CDR3 extends over 12 amino acids. Germline loops: CDR1 SGHTA, CDR2 FQGNSA. The junction had 7 bases not matched to a gene; V was cut back by 6 bases and J by 12 bases. The CDR3 DNA reads as TGTGCCAGCAGATTCGGACAGGGGGTATCTTTCTTT. It codes for CASRFGQGVSFF.

CDR3 sequence (DNA): TGCGCCAGCAGCCAAGAGTCAGGGATCTACTATGGCTACACCTTC. Translating gives CASSQESGIYYGYTF. The chain employs TRBV4-3 and TRBJ1-2, with a tentative D call TRBD1 (5 bases). This CDR3 spans 15 amino acids. From germline, CDR1 is LGHNA and CDR2 YSLEER. Trimming pared 0 bases from V and 3 bases from J, leaving 11 bases between.

The rearrangement joins TRBV7-9 to TRBJ1-2; a possible D gene is TRBD1 (5 bases). Trimming took off 1 base at V and 8 bases at J, with 17 bases between the two ends. Per the germline V gene, CDR1 is SEHNR and CDR2 is FQNEAQ (reference sequence). The CDR3 is 15 amino acids. The CDR3 is CASSLGLGLTEGYTF. CDR3 coding DNA: TGTGCCAGCAGCTTAGGATTGGGACTGACTGAGGGCTACACCTTC.

The chain uses TRBV5-4 and TRBJ1-6; TRBD1 matches 7 bases. CDR1 and CDR2 (germline): SGHNT, YYREEE (reference sequence). With V trimmed by 1 base and J by 6 bases, 4 bases remained unmatched. The CDR3 length is 15 residues. CDR3 protein: CASSLTGDANSPLHF. CDR3 sequence (DNA): TGTGCCAGCAGCTTGACAGGGGATGCTAATTCACCCCTCCACTTT.

This clonotype has a handful of counts. V and J are TRBV29-1 and TRBJ1-1; no firm D call. The CDR3 has 12 amino acids. Trimming removed 4 bases at V and 4 bases at J, with 10 bases between. Germline V gene sequence: CDR1 SQVTM, CDR2 ANQGSEA. CDR3 residues: CSVGGRGTEAFF. The CDR3 nucleotides read TGCAGCGTTGGGGGTCGGGGCACTGAAGCTTTCTTT.

This clonotype has more than one count but fewer than ten. The chain is built from TRBV6-5 and TRBJ2-2; D perhaps matches TRBD2 (5 bases). The length of the CDR3 is 14 residues. The germline V gene has CDR1 MNHEY and CDR2 SVGAGI. Deletions cut 6 bases from V and 7 bases from J, with 15 bases between. In DNA, the CDR3 is TGTGCCAGCAGCCCCACGGGGTCCGGCGGGGAGCTGTTTTTT. Translation: CASSPTGSGGELFF.

This clonotype has only a few counts. V is TRBV5-1 and J is TRBJ2-5; D gene ambiguous. CDR3 length equals 19 residues. Germline CDR1 reads SGHRS; CDR2 reads YFSETQ. V was pared by 0 bases and J by 1 base, with 22 bases between. CDR3 protein: CASSLAISVSGSIQETQYF. The CDR3 DNA is TGCGCCAGCAGCTTGGCCATATCGGTTTCGGGTAGTATCCAAGAGACCCAGTACTTC.

This clonotype was recorded many times. V and J are TRBV5-4 and TRBJ2-7, with 10 bases aligning to TRBD1. The CDR3 is 15 residues long. From germline, CDR1 is SGHNT and CDR2 YYREEE (reference sequence). V lost 3 bases, J lost 2 bases, and 5 bases stayed unmatched. The CDR3 DNA sequence: TGTGCCAGCAGCTCCAGAGGACAGGGGGCCTACGAGCAGTACTTC. It encodes CASSSRGQGAYEQYF.